This TCR beta chain was identified during a study of cytotoxic CD8 clonotypes in ibrutinib-treated CLL. In the study overall: Mean productive templates were around 240,000; mean productive rearrangements were 94,082. Study results and caveats: Baseline clonality was higher than in age-matched healthy donors and moved in step with circulating CD8+ T-cell counts. Clonality was elevated at ibrutinib response and had returned toward baseline at progression.

Turning to this clone: The antigen is not known.

The CDR3 spans 11 residues. Trimming took 8 bases from V and 9 from J, leaving 11 bases between them. The V gene's germline CDR1 is SEHNR and CDR2 FQNEAQ (reference sequence). Sequenced by immunoSEQ multiplex PCR; TCRdb stores in-frame clones only, minus some. The sample has 60,000 or so clones, approximately 54% seen once. The TCR sequence derives from a human donor with chronic lymphocytic leukemia. The chain uses TRBV7-9 and TRBJ2-1, with D tentatively TRBD1 or TRBD2 (6 bases each). The starting material was PBMCs, obtained after 12 months of ibrutinib treatment. The CDR3 DNA sequence: TGTGCCAGCCTCTCGGGGGCTGAGCAGTTCTTC. Translated: CASLSGAEQFF.